These 32 T cell receptor beta chains came from one sample sequenced in a study of blood T cell repertoires in COVID-19 (dated by TCRdb to between 2020 and 2021). The library relied on the immunoSEQ multiplex PCR assay. Not all clones reach the TCRdb copy of this immuneACCESS table, which keeps in-frame sequences only. Checked studies attribute under half of the gap to unresolved V genes and leave the rest unexplained. The sample data list under 150,000 clones, and around 81% of these were observed just once. Clones ranked in the top ten supply about a tenth of the sample. Sample: peripheral blood. Source of these receptors: a man aged 40-49 years with active or convalescent COVID-19.

The chain links TRBV7-9 to TRBJ2-7; TRBD1 matches 9 bases. CDR1 is SEHNR, CDR2 FQNEAQ, per germline (reference sequence). The CDR3 length is 17 residues. V was pared by 0 bases and J by 1 base, with 7 bases of the junction left unmatched. The CDR3 nucleotides read TGTGCCAGCAGCTTAGCAAACGGGGGACAGGGATCCTACGAGCAGTACTTC. Its translation: CASSLANGGQGSYEQYF.

This chain connects TRBV19 to TRBJ2-2, with 9 bases aligning to TRBD1. The CDR3 is 17 amino acids. The trim removed 6 bases at V and 5 bases at J, leaving 13 bases unmatched. Per the germline V gene, CDR1 is LNHDA and CDR2 is SQIVND (reference sequence). The CDR3 spells CASRSRTGALKTGELFF. The CDR3 region has the DNA TGTGCCAGTAGGTCCAGGACAGGGGCCTTGAAGACCGGGGAGCTGTTTTTT.

The chain employs TRBV2 and TRBJ2-1; the match to TRBD1 covers 8 bases. This CDR3 has 18 amino acids. CDR1 is SNHLY and CDR2 is FYNNEI in the germline V gene. V was pared by 7 bases and J by 3 bases, with 17 bases of the junction left unmatched. The CDR3 DNA is TGTGCCAGCACCCTTAAGGCGATTCCAGGGGGCAGCTACAATGAGCAGTTCTTC. The encoded protein is CASTLKAIPGGSYNEQFF.

The chain uses TRBV6-5 and TRBJ2-7; 7 bases fit TRBD2. J was trimmed by 7 bases and V by 0 bases; bases with no gene match: 12. CDR1 is MNHEY, CDR2 SVGAGI, per germline. This CDR3 has 16 residues. The CDR3, as DNA: TGTGCCAGCAGTTACTCGAGTTCCAGCGGGGTGCGAGAGCAGTACTTC. Its protein is CASSYSSSSGVREQYF.

V and J are TRBV18 and TRBJ1-5; the D is unclear. V gave up 5 bases and J gave up 2 bases, with 13 bases separating them. Germline V gene data show CDR1 as KGHSH and CDR2 as LQKENI. The CDR3 has 15 residues. CDR3 nucleotide sequence: TGTGCCAGCTCAGAACACCCCGGGGGCAATCAGCCCCAGCATTTT. Its translation is CASSEHPGGNQPQHF. Full variable domain (rest looked up from reference TRBV18 and TRBJ1-5): NAGVMQNPRHLVRRRGQEARLRCSPMKGHSHVYWYRQLPEEGLKFMVYLQKENIIDESGMPKERFSAEFPKEGPSILRIQQVVRGDSAAYFCASSEHPGGNQPQHFGDGTRLSIL.

This chain uses TRBV7-9 with TRBJ1-2; 8 positions agree with TRBD1. V shed 5 bases and J 6 bases; nucleotides not matched to a gene: 5. The CDR3 runs to 13 residues. Germline CDR1 and CDR2: SEHNR and FQNEAQ (reference sequence). The CDR3 DNA reads TGTGCCAGCAGCGTGGACAGGGAACATGGCTACACCTTC. It codes for CASSVDREHGYTF.

V is TRBV7-2 and J is TRBJ1-4, with D unclear. The CDR3 is made up of 13 amino acids. Trimming took off 6 bases at V and 8 bases at J, with 13 bases between the two ends. Germline assignment: CDR1 SGHTA and CDR2 FQGNSA. CDR3 bases: TGTGCCAGCAGGCACATCAGAAACGAAAAACTGTTTTTT. It codes for CASRHIRNEKLFF.

The V and J genes are TRBV11-2 and TRBJ1-1, with 7 nucleotides matching TRBD1. The junction had 3 bases not matched to a gene; V was cut back by 3 bases and J by 2 bases. This CDR3 is built from 14 residues. The V gene's germline CDR1 is SGHAT and CDR2 FQNNGV. DNA of the CDR3: TGTGCCAGCAGCTTCCGGGACAGTAACACTGAAGCTTTCTTT. Its translation is CASSFRDSNTEAFF. The complete variable domain, with remaining parts taken from reference TRBV11-2 and TRBJ1-1, reads EAGVAQSPRYKIIEKRQSVAFWCNPISGHATLYWYQQILGQGPKLLIQFQNNGVVDDSQLPKDRFSAERLKGVDSTLKIQPAKLEDSAVYLCASSFRDSNTEAFFGQGTRLTVV.

The rearrangement joins TRBV7-8 to TRBJ1-1, with D possibly TRBD1 on 5 matching bases. The CDR3 loop spans 13 amino acids. CDR1 and CDR2 from the germline V gene are SGHVS and FQNEAQ. V gave up 3 bases and J gave up 2 bases, with 7 bases separating them. CDR3 protein: CASSFRENTEAFF. DNA of the CDR3: TGTGCCAGCAGCTTCAGGGAAAACACTGAAGCTTTCTTT.

The chain couples TRBV19 to TRBJ2-3, with a possible D match to TRBD2 (5 bases). Trimming cost V 3 bases and J 5 bases, with 9 bases left between them. The germline V gene has CDR1 LNHDA and CDR2 SQIVND (reference sequence). The CDR3 contains 13 residues. The CDR3 reads CASSIIEGDTQYF. The CDR3, as DNA: TGTGCCAGTAGTATCATTGAGGGAGATACGCAGTATTTT.

The chain is built from TRBV20-1 and TRBJ2-5; D ambiguous. The germline V gene encodes CDR1 DFQATT and CDR2 SNEGSKA (reference sequence). This CDR3 spans 11 amino acids. V was pared by 4 bases and J by 5 bases, with 8 bases between. Here the CDR3 reads CSAISRETQYF. The CDR3 DNA follows: TGCAGTGCTATAAGTCGGGAGACCCAGTACTTC.

J is TRBJ2-1 and V is TRBV6-4, with TRBD1 matching over 11 bases. V was pared by 4 bases and J by 6 bases, with 5 bases of the junction left unmatched. Germline CDR1 is MRHNA and CDR2 is SNTAGT. The CDR3 is 15 residues long. The DNA for the CDR3 is TGTGCCAGCAGTGTGGGGACAGGGGGGACCAATGAGCAGTTCTTC. This encodes CASSVGTGGTNEQFF.

The V call is TRBV24-1, the J call TRBJ2-3; 9 nucleotides line up with TRBD1. This CDR3 has 16 amino acids. Trimming removed 3 bases from V and 4 bases from J; junction bases left unmatched: 7. Germline V lookup: CDR1 KGHDR, CDR2 SFDVKD. CDR3 protein: CATSDPGTGRADTQYF. Written as DNA, the CDR3 is TGTGCCACCAGTGATCCCGGGACAGGGAGGGCAGATACGCAGTATTTT.

The V gene is TRBV5-4, the J gene TRBJ2-5; 9 bases align to TRBD1. CDR3 length: 14 amino acids. The germline V gene encodes CDR1 SGHNT and CDR2 YYREEE (reference sequence). The junction had 6 bases not matched to a gene; V was cut back by 4 bases and J by 5 bases. The CDR3 nucleotides read TGTGCCAGCAGCGCCAGACAGGGGGAGGAGACCCAGTACTTC. The encoded protein is CASSARQGEETQYF. Full variable domain (remainder filled in from reference TRBV5-4 and TRBJ2-5): ETGVTQSPTHLIKTRGQQVTLRCSSQSGHNTVSWYQQALGQGPQFIFQYYREEENGRGNFPPRFSGLQFPNYSSELNVNALELDDSALYLCASSARQGEETQYFGPGTRLLVL.

This chain joins TRBV7-9 and TRBJ2-1; no clear D gene. The germline CDR1 and CDR2 sequences are SEHNR and FQNEAQ (reference sequence). Trimming pared 0 bases from V and 4 bases from J, leaving 7 bases between. This CDR3 contains 14 residues. CDR3 loop: CASSLAFSYNEQFF. In nucleotides, the CDR3 is TGTGCCAGCAGCTTAGCTTTTAGTTACAATGAGCAGTTCTTC.

This chain links TRBV6-5 with TRBJ1-1; D may be TRBD1 (5 bases). This CDR3 contains 12 residues. The V gene's germline CDR1 is MNHEY and CDR2 SVGAGI. V was shortened by 6 bases and J by 2 bases, with 7 bases between the two germline ends. The CDR3 DNA follows: TGTGCCAGCAGGCAGGGAAACACTGAAGCTTTCTTT. Protein: CASRQGNTEAFF.

The V and J genes are TRBV10-2 and TRBJ2-2; 8 nucleotides match TRBD2. The CDR3 runs 16 residues. CDR1 is WSHSY, CDR2 SAAADI, per germline. The junction had 13 bases not matched to a gene; V was cut back by 6 bases and J by 7 bases. The CDR3 sequence: CASSGRAGGSSGELFF. The CDR3 DNA is TGCGCCAGCAGCGGTAGGGCGGGGGGCTCTAGCGGGGAGCTGTTTTTT.

Turning to this clone: Other DNA sequences from this sample encode an identical CDR3 as well. The chain has TRBV5-1 and TRBJ2-7; TRBD1 matches 9 bases. This CDR3 is built from 15 residues. Germline assignment: CDR1 SGHRS and CDR2 YFSETQ. With V trimmed by 0 bases and J by 1 base, 2 bases remained unmatched. CDR3 region: CASSLGGTGSYEQYF. DNA for the CDR3: TGCGCCAGCAGCTTGGGTGGGACAGGGTCCTACGAGCAGTACTTC. Variable domain in full (rest from reference TRBV5-1 and TRBJ2-7): KAGVTQTPRYLIKTRGQQVTLSCSPISGHRSVSWYQQTPGQGLQFLFEYFSETQRNKGNFPGRFSGRQFSNSRSEMNVSTLELGDSALYLCASSLGGTGSYEQYFGPGTRLTVT.

J is TRBJ1-6 and V is TRBV10-2; no definite D call. Looked up from germline, CDR1 is WSHSY and CDR2 is SAAADI. This CDR3 is 15 amino acids long. Trimming pared 2 bases from V and 2 bases from J, leaving 7 bases between. CDR3 sequence: CASSEGVAYNSPLHF. DNA of the CDR3: TGCGCCAGCAGTGAGGGAGTCGCCTATAATTCACCCCTCCACTTT.

The chain recombines TRBV14 with TRBJ2-5; D not resolved. This CDR3 region has 13 residues. The germline V and J ends were trimmed by 2 bases and 4 bases, with 8 bases remaining between them. Germline V gene data show CDR1 as SGHDN and CDR2 as FVKESK. DNA of the CDR3: TGTGCCAGCAGCCAAAATAGAAGAGAGACCCAGTACTTC. It yields the protein CASSQNRRETQYF.

The gene calls are TRBV7-6 and TRBJ2-6; D call uncertain. This CDR3 contains 14 residues. CDR1 and CDR2 from the germline V gene are SGHVS and FNYEAQ. V was shortened by 5 bases and J by 2 bases, with 7 bases between the two germline ends. CDR3 sequence (DNA): TGTGCCAGCAGCCCTACAGCTGGGGCCAACGTCCTGACTTTC. Its protein product is CASSPTAGANVLTF.

This chain links TRBV29-1 with TRBJ2-3; 9 bases align to TRBD1. Germline trimming cut 7 bases from V and 3 bases from J; bases unmatched to any gene: 8. This CDR3 is built from 14 residues. From germline, CDR1 is SQVTM and CDR2 ANQGSEA. CDR3 DNA sequence: TGCAGCGCTGATCAGACAGGGGGTACAGATACGCAGTATTTT. Translation: CSADQTGGTDTQYF.

This chain joins TRBV5-1 and TRBJ2-2; D unresolved. The CDR3 extends over 13 amino acids. V shed 4 bases and J shed 2 bases, with 6 bases lying between them. Germline V gives CDR1 SGHRS, CDR2 YFSETQ. The CDR3 protein is CASSLDNTGELFF. CDR3 DNA sequence: TGCGCCAGCAGCCTAGACAACACCGGGGAGCTGTTTTTT. Together with reference TRBV5-1 and TRBJ2-2, the CDR3 gives the full variable domain: KAGVTQTPRYLIKTRGQQVTLSCSPISGHRSVSWYQQTPGQGLQFLFEYFSETQRNKGNFPGRFSGRQFSNSRSEMNVSTLELGDSALYLCASSLDNTGELFFGEGSRLTVL.

The chain carries TRBV7-2 and TRBJ1-6; TRBD1 might be the D (5 bases). With 5 bases removed from V and 5 bases from J, the gap between germline ends came to 13 bases. CDR3 length: 15 amino acids. CDR1 and CDR2 from the germline V gene are SGHTA and FQGNSA. CDR3 coding DNA: TGTGCCAGCAGCGCAGGGTCCCGGAATAATTCACCCCTCCACTTT. This translates into CASSAGSRNNSPLHF. The full variable domain, in which reference TRBV7-2 and TRBJ1-6 provide the parts outside the CDR3, is GAGVSQSPSNKVTEKGKDVELRCDPISGHTALYWYRQSLGQGLEFLIYFQGNSAPDKSGLPSDRFSAERTGGSVSTLTIQRTQQEDSAVYLCASSAGSRNNSPLHFGNGTRLTVT.

This clone has ten or more counts. This chain uses TRBV18 with TRBJ1-5; D remains ambiguous. This CDR3 region has 13 residues. Germline V lookup: CDR1 KGHSH, CDR2 LQKENI. Trimming took 3 bases from V and 5 from J, leaving 8 bases between them. CDR3 sequence reads: CASSPGTDQPQHF. CDR3 nucleotide sequence: TGTGCCAGCTCACCGGGCACGGATCAGCCCCAGCATTTT.

The chain recombines TRBV29-1 with TRBJ2-1, with D unclear. This CDR3 region has 12 residues. V was cut by 8 bases and J by 5 bases, with 13 bases left in between. CDR1 is SQVTM, CDR2 ANQGSEA, per germline. The CDR3 nucleotides read TGCAGCCCCCGTGTGCTAGACAATGAGCAGTTCTTC. Amino acid sequence: CSPRVLDNEQFF.

The chain has TRBV6-5 and TRBJ2-3, with D hard to call. Trimming took off 8 bases at V and 4 bases at J, with 4 bases between the two ends. This CDR3 region has 10 residues. Germline V CDR1 and CDR2: MNHEY, SVGAGI. The CDR3 loop reads CASYSDTQYF. CDR3 DNA: TGTGCCAGCTATTCAGATACGCAGTATTTT.

The chain carries TRBV7-6 and TRBJ2-3; 10 nucleotides agree with TRBD2. The CDR3 sequence is 16 residues long. Germline CDR1 and CDR2: SGHVS and FNYEAQ. V shed 5 bases, J shed 2 bases, and the junction held 7 bases outside the gene matches. CDR3 sequence (DNA): TGTGCCAGCAGCCCCTTAACTAGCGGGGACACAGATACGCAGTATTTT. It yields the protein CASSPLTSGDTDTQYF.

The chain is built from TRBV9 and TRBJ1-1; tentative D call: TRBD1 (5 bases). Germline values: CDR1 SGDLS, CDR2 YYNGEE. Trimming removed 1 base from V and 0 bases from J, with 10 bases in between. CDR3 length equals 15 residues. The CDR3 here is CASSVTGVLNTEAFF. The CDR3 DNA reads TGTGCCAGCAGCGTAACGGGGGTCTTGAACACTGAAGCTTTCTTT.

The rearrangement uses TRBV27 and TRBJ1-2, with 8 bases lining up with TRBD1. The CDR3 spans 14 residues. With 2 bases clipped from V and 8 bases from J, the junction kept 7 bases outside the gene matches. The V gene's germline CDR1 is MNHEY and CDR2 SMNVEV (reference sequence). CDR3 coding DNA: TGTGCCAGCAGTTTAGGACAGGGATTTCGAGGCTACACCTTC. Translating gives CASSLGQGFRGYTF.

The chain is built from TRBV18 and TRBJ1-2; D is perhaps TRBD1 (6 bases). Looked up from germline, CDR1 is KGHSH and CDR2 is LQKENI. The CDR3 has 14 amino acids. Trimming removed 4 bases from V and 2 bases from J, with 11 bases in between. The CDR3 region has the DNA TGTGCCAGCTCACTAGCAGGGGAAAACTATGGCTACACCTTC. It translates to CASSLAGENYGYTF.

CDR3 loop: CASSDPGLRRETQYF. CDR3 DNA sequence: TGTGCCAGCAGTGATCCGGGACTCCGGAGGGAGACCCAGTACTTC. The genes are TRBV25-1 and TRBJ2-5, with D possibly TRBD2 on 6 matching bases. The CDR3 loop spans 15 amino acids. The V end lost 3 bases, the J end lost 5 bases, and 16 bases lay between the germline ends. Germline assignment: CDR1 MGHDK and CDR2 SYGVNS. The complete variable domain, with remaining parts taken from reference TRBV25-1 and TRBJ2-5, reads EADIYQTPRYLVIGTGKKITLECSQTMGHDKMYWYQQDPGMELHLIHYSYGVNSTEKGDLSSESTVSRIRTEHFPLTLESARPSHTSQYLCASSDPGLRRETQYFGPGTRLLVL.